These 14 T cell receptor beta chains share one sample of origin, sequenced in a study of control samples from healthy donors and cancer patients. TCRdb's table, derived via immunoSEQ multiplex PCR, lists solely in-frame clones and lacks some. The sample contains roughly 100,000 clones, about 80% of which appear only once. Specimen: blood. The source is a woman in her forties or fifties in good health.

The chain's CDR3 is CASSLAGAYEQFF. The CDR3 DNA is TGTGCCAGCAGTCTAGCGGGAGCATATGAGCAGTTCTTC. This chain uses TRBV27 with TRBJ2-1; 10 bases map to TRBD2. Unmatched junction bases numbered 3, after V lost 5 bases and J lost 8 bases. CDR1 and CDR2 from the germline V gene are MNHEY and SMNVEV (reference sequence). The CDR3 runs to 13 residues.

The chain uses TRBV27 and TRBJ1-1, with 8 bases identical to TRBD1. This CDR3 comprises 14 residues. Germline V lookup: CDR1 MNHEY, CDR2 SMNVEV (reference sequence). Losses at the gene ends were 3 bases for V and 4 bases for J; bases not matched to a gene: 4. CDR3 nucleotides: TGTGCCAGCAGTTTCAGGCAGGGGGCCACTGAAGCTTTCTTT. Its protein is CASSFRQGATEAFF.

The V and J genes are TRBV7-2 and TRBJ1-1, with 10 bases identical to TRBD1. The CDR3 is 17 residues long. Germline trimming cut 2 bases from V and 2 bases from J; bases unmatched to any gene: 8. CDR1 SGHTA and CDR2 FQGNSA come from the germline V gene. CDR3 in DNA: TGTGCCAGCAGCTTAAGTTTTGGACAGGGGGTAAACACTGAAGCTTTCTTT. Its protein product is CASSLSFGQGVNTEAFF. Drawing the rest from reference TRBV7-2 and TRBJ1-1, the complete variable domain is GAGVSQSPSNKVTEKGKDVELRCDPISGHTALYWYRQSLGQGLEFLIYFQGNSAPDKSGLPSDRFSAERTGGSVSTLTIQRTQQEDSAVYLCASSLSFGQGVNTEAFFGQGTRLTVV.

For this clone: This sample includes further DNA sequences coding for the same CDR3. This chain joins TRBV5-5 and TRBJ2-5; D unclear. CDR3 length: 14 residues. Looked up from germline, CDR1 is SGHKS and CDR2 is YYEKEE (reference sequence). V lost 0 bases and J lost 2, with 8 bases in between. CDR3 in amino acids: CASSLGSAQETQYF. The CDR3 DNA sequence: TGTGCCAGCAGCTTGGGGTCGGCTCAAGAGACCCAGTACTTC.

J is TRBJ1-5 and V is TRBV18, with D hard to call. The CDR3 totals 13 residues. V was shortened by 3 bases and J by 0 bases, with 3 bases between the two germline ends. From germline, CDR1 is KGHSH and CDR2 LQKENI. The CDR3 DNA reads as TGTGCCAGCTCACCCAATAGCAATCAGCCCCAGCATTTT. It encodes CASSPNSNQPQHF.

The gene calls are TRBV11-2 and TRBJ1-1; no clear D. The CDR3 runs 13 residues. Germline V gene data show CDR1 as SGHAT and CDR2 as FQNNGV. Trimming stripped 0 bases from V and 4 bases from J, with 6 bases between. CDR3 coding DNA: TGTGCCAGCAGCTTAGAAGCAGGCACTGAAGCTTTCTTT. Residues: CASSLEAGTEAFF. Based on the CDR3 plus reference TRBV11-2 and TRBJ1-1, the full variable domain is EAGVAQSPRYKIIEKRQSVAFWCNPISGHATLYWYQQILGQGPKLLIQFQNNGVVDDSQLPKDRFSAERLKGVDSTLKIQPAKLEDSAVYLCASSLEAGTEAFFGQGTRLTVV.

The CDR3 reads CASRPQGATNEKLFF. In nucleotides, the CDR3 is TGTGCCAGCAGGCCTCAGGGGGCAACTAATGAAAAACTGTTTTTT. The chain carries TRBV6-2 or TRBV6-3 and TRBJ1-4, with 7 positions matching TRBD1. The CDR3 has 15 amino acids. The trim removed 6 bases at V and 0 bases at J, leaving 4 bases unmatched. CDR1 and CDR2 from the germline V gene are MNHEY and SVGEGT.

This clone is labeled as medium-sized. The V gene is TRBV5-6, the J gene TRBJ2-1, with TRBD1 as a possible D gene (5 bases). In germline, CDR1 is SGHDT, CDR2 YYEEEE. V was pared by 4 bases and J by 10 bases, with 12 bases between. CDR3 length: 12 residues. The chain's CDR3 is CASSGKWGEQFF. The CDR3 nucleotides read TGTGCCAGCAGCGGTAAATGGGGCGAGCAGTTCTTC.

The rearrangement links TRBV15 to TRBJ1-5, with D unclear. CDR3 size: 15 residues. Germline CDR1 and CDR2: LNHNV and YYDKDF (reference sequence). The germline V and J ends were trimmed by 0 bases and 5 bases, with 11 bases remaining between them. CDR3 residues: CATSRDNGDYQPQHF. CDR3 in DNA: TGTGCCACCAGCAGAGATAACGGCGACTATCAGCCCCAGCATTTT. Full variable domain (outside the CDR3, taken from reference TRBV15 and TRBJ1-5): DAMVIQNPRYQVTQFGKPVTLSCSQTLNHNVMYWYQQKSSQAPKLLFHYYDKDFNNEADTPDNFQSRRPNTSFCFLDIRSPGLGDTAMYLCATSRDNGDYQPQHFGDGTRLSIL.

The chain joins TRBV4-2 to TRBJ2-1; D remains unclear. The V end was cut by 4 bases, the J end by 0 bases, with 10 bases between. Germline-derived CDR1 and CDR2 are LGHNA and YNFKEQ. The CDR3 length is 15 residues. CDR3 DNA sequence: TGTGCCAGCAGCCGAATCCTAAGCTCCTACAATGAGCAGTTCTTC. Amino acid sequence: CASSRILSSYNEQFF.

CDR3 amino acids: CASSYNGGVSETQYF. CDR3 nucleotide sequence: TGTGCCAGCAGTTACAACGGCGGGGTCTCAGAGACCCAGTACTTC. The chain has TRBV6-2 or TRBV6-3 and TRBJ2-5, with D possibly TRBD2 on 6 matching bases. V was cut by 2 bases and J by 4 bases, with 14 bases left in between. Per the germline V gene, CDR1 is MNHEY and CDR2 is SVGEGT. The CDR3 has 15 residues.

This chain joins TRBV5-4 and TRBJ2-3, with D perhaps TRBD2 (5 bases). Per the germline V gene, CDR1 is SGHNT and CDR2 is YYREEE (reference sequence). The V end was cut by 1 base, the J end by 5 bases, with 11 bases between. The CDR3 length is 14 residues. CDR3 nucleotide sequence: TGTGCCAGCAGCTTGATTAGCGTGGTAGATACGCAGTATTTT. Residues: CASSLISVVDTQYF.

In its sample, this clone was seen once. The rearrangement uses TRBV30 and TRBJ2-3, with D possibly called TRBD1 or TRBD2 (7 bases each). Germline V gives CDR1 GTSNPN, CDR2 SVGIG (reference sequence). V was pared by 0 bases and J by 5 bases, with 15 bases between. The CDR3 is made up of 15 amino acids. In nucleotides, the CDR3 is TGTGCCTGGAGTGTCAGGGGGGGGCGTCAAGATACGCAGTATTTT. Protein: CAWSVRGGRQDTQYF.

The genes are TRBV9 and TRBJ2-3; weak D call: TRBD2 (5 bases). Germline V gene data show CDR1 as SGDLS and CDR2 as YYNGEE. V lost 1 base to trimming and J lost 5 bases, with 11 bases between them. The CDR3 covers 14 residues. The CDR3, as DNA: TGTGCCAGCAGCGTATTTCGGGGTGGAGATACGCAGTATTTT. Its protein product is CASSVFRGGDTQYF.